Below are 3 T cell receptor beta chains sequenced from a single sample in a study of blood T cell repertoires in COVID-19. The repertoire was sequenced with immunoSEQ multiplex PCR; TCRdb's copy has only in-frame clones and lacks some. Among over 75,000 clones, approximately 82% were seen once, and the ten largest hold more than 1%. Sequencing was carried out using peripheral blood. The receptors were gathered from a woman older than 75 with acute or convalescent COVID-19.

The chain employs TRBV7-2 and TRBJ2-3, with D perhaps matching TRBD2 (5 bases). The CDR3 runs 15 residues. Germline values: CDR1 SGHTA, CDR2 FQGNSA. The V end lost 2 bases, the J end lost 0 bases, and 9 bases lay between the germline ends. Here the CDR3 reads CASSLLASSTDTQYF. CDR3 bases: TGTGCCAGCAGCTTACTAGCCTCTAGCACAGATACGCAGTATTTT.

The chain recombines TRBV19 with TRBJ1-1; possibly TRBD1 for D (5 bases). V was cut by 8 bases and J by 11 bases, with 15 bases left in between. CDR1 is LNHDA and CDR2 is SQIVND in the germline V gene (reference sequence). CDR3 length: 11 residues. CDR3 coding DNA: TGTGCCAGTGGGTCGGGGGGGGAGGCTTTCTTT. Protein product: CASGSGGEAFF.

This clone was seen only a few times. The chain joins TRBV10-2 to TRBJ1-5; no definite D call. From germline, CDR1 is WSHSY and CDR2 SAAADI. The CDR3 consists of 14 residues. Trimming shortened V by 0 bases and J by 4 bases, and 7 bases separated the two germline ends. CDR3 residues: CASSESTSNQPQHF. CDR3 nucleotide sequence: TGCGCCAGCAGTGAGTCGACATCTAATCAGCCCCAGCATTTT.